A few counts support the clone carrying this T cell receptor (delta chain). TCRdb records a much larger clone's protein for this DNA, with a difference at residue 11 that likely arises from a read error; the protein given is the translation of the DNA. The source of the sample is a study of gamma-delta T cells after stem cell transplantation. TCRdb fed the RT-PCR reads to CATT. The data contain some 5,000 delta-chain clones, roughly 2.1% of them singletons. The trim removed 2 bases at V and 3 bases at J, leaving 7 bases unmatched. Germline V gives CDR1 GEAIGNYY, CDR2 EKD. The CDR3 sequence is 16 residues long.

The chain recombines TRDV2 with TRDJ1; 11 bases align to TRDD3. The specimen sequenced was gamma-delta T cells. This clonotype was obtained from a human donor. It is not recorded whose cells these are; they may come from a transplant donor. The DNA for the CDR3 is TGTGCCTGTGACAGTGTGGGGGATACGAGGCCCGATAAACTCATCTTT. Translating it yields CACDSVGDTRPDKLIF.